This T cell receptor beta chain was observed in a study of T cell repertoires in cytomegalovirus infection. The CDR3 contains 17 residues. CDR1 is SGHNT and CDR2 is YENEEA in the germline V gene. The V segment lost 5 bases and the J segment 6 bases; nucleotides outside the gene matches: 15. TCRdb itself ran the reads through MiXCR, one entry per CDR3 protein. The sample has fewer than 950,000 distinct CDR3 sequences; 30% to 35% are singletons. To note about this clonotype: Its target is not known.

This chain connects TRBV11-3 to TRBJ2-1; 8 bases map to TRBD2. The clonotype originates from a human donor in good health (CMV status not recorded). Some clones in this sample may be carry-over from other donors' samples. The sequences come from cultured CD8+ T cells from PBMCs, collected from culture after CMV antigen stimulation. CDR3 sequence reads: CASSPRPGTSGLNEQFF. DNA of the CDR3: TGTGCCAGCAGCCCGCGACCAGGGACTAGTGGTCTCAATGAGCAGTTCTTC. Based on the CDR3 plus reference TRBV11-3 and TRBJ2-1, the full variable domain is EAGVVQSPRYKIIEKKQPVAFWCNPISGHNTLYWYLQNLGQGPELLIRYENEEAVDDSQLPKDRFSAERLKGVDSTLKIQPAELGDSAVYLCASSPRPGTSGLNEQFFGPGTRLTVL.